This T cell receptor beta chain originates from a study of T cells in Graves' hyperthyroidism and ophthalmopathy (dated by TCRdb to between 2018 and 2021). About the full investigation: Peripheral blood was sampled at the time of initial diagnosis, prior to any treatment. TCR V-J signatures able to tell the groups apart were searched for in a discovery cohort of about a hundred patients, of whom more than 40 had Graves' ophthalmopathy and roughly 57 had stable Graves' hyperthyroidism. Prospective prediction of ophthalmopathy was tested in an independent validation cohort of some 19 hyperthyroidism patients and 15 to 17 patients who later progressed to ophthalmopathy. For training and testing, the 100 or so patients in the discovery cohort were randomly divided in a 7:3 ratio. Thyroid tissue and blood T-cell repertoires from six Graves' hyperthyroidism patients were also compared in the study. After sampling, hyperthyroidism patients received methimazole starting at 30 mg daily, and ophthalmopathy patients received high-dose intravenous methylprednisolone. The paper reports TCR Vbeta CDR3 sequencing of over 120 peripheral blood samples: some 41 ophthalmopathy, roughly 80 hyperthyroidism and around 17 progressor patients.

This clonotype came up many times. The specificity of this receptor is unknown. Base qualities are not provided; no much larger clone lies one nucleotide away. Results the study describes overall, beyond this receptor: During validation, the model predicted progression to ophthalmopathy a median of around six months ahead of onset, with almost 71% sensitivity and around 73% specificity. Ophthalmopathy was separated from stable hyperthyroidism by a 13 V-J signature model, with approximately 89% sensitivity and just over 81% specificity obtained in cross-validation and 80%/75% obtained in testing. Most expanded thyroid clonotypes (frequency above 0.001) were also detected in blood, a finding suggesting that blood repertoires may reflect thyroid immune responses. Sample size was not statistically predetermined, and investigators were not blinded to group allocation.

In the ophthalmopathy patients, disease was moderately to severely active, with a Clinical Activity Score of 3 or more, a NOSPECS grade of 4 or more, and a duration of less than 3 months. Patients with uncontrolled infections, other autoimmune diseases, pregnancy or lactation were excluded. Clinical symptoms, serum thyroxine and TRAb, thyroid ultrasound, and orbital computed tomography formed the basis for the diagnoses. Ficoll-Paque density gradient centrifugation was used to isolate PBMCs from 8.5 to 10 ml of fresh peripheral blood. Total RNA was extracted using Trizol reagent, and RNA quality was assessed on an Agilent 2100 Bioanalyzer. The TCR beta CDR3 regions were amplified from the RNA transcripts. For the first round of RT-PCR on the TCR CDR3, the HTBI primer set was used together with the Qiagen OneStep RT-PCR kit. A second multiplex PCR round built the libraries, followed by size selection and purification. The libraries were sequenced on an Illumina HiSeq2000 using paired-end 100 bp reads. In the original analysis: Raw data were processed with SOAPnuke, discarding reads with adapters, uncalled bases, mean Phred below 15, or no exact constant-primer or identifier match. High-quality paired reads were merged using COPE v1.2.5, and each unique nucleotide sequence was defined as a clonotype. MiTCR v1.1 was used to align the clonotypes against IMGT TRBV, TRBD and TRBJ reference segments. Only V-J combinations with frequency above 0.0001, covering roughly 99% of repertoires, were analysed. A TCS score was defined as the ratio of F50 (clonal expansion) to E x V (chaos), with BLOSUM62-based TCRdist applied between CDR3 peptides within each V-J. Welch's t-statistics and random forest reduced around 510 V-J features to about 12, which were used in a naive Bayes classifier (R e1071). TCRdb reran the public reads through fastp at Q25 and MiXCR, keeping productive beta chains. For every CDR3 protein sequence, its rows merge into one entry that carries the most common genes and DNA. These V and J calls originate from TCRdb's pipeline instead of the authors' own analysis. This sample is represented by 220,000 or so distinct CDR3 sequences; 16% of them were singletons. 28% of the sample comes from the top ten.

The CDR3 has 12 amino acids, counting the end cysteine and phenylalanine. Here the CDR3 DNA is all that survives: 36 bases in frame from base 1. CDR1 and CDR2, per the germline V gene (reference sequence), are GTSNPN and SVGIG. V gives up 7 bases and J gives up 11 bases, and the segment between their germline ends measures 20 bases. The sequence was collected from a woman under 30 with Graves' ophthalmopathy. Source material: blood. The sequence links TRBV30 to TRBJ1-1; the D gene assignment is ambiguous. The DNA is as follows: TGTGCCTTGAGAGGAGTGGGCGGTCGGGCTTTCTTT. It codes for CALRGVGGRAFF.